This TCR beta chain derives from a study of OX40 agonist ivuxolimab in advanced cancers. Study at large: Intravenous ivuxolimab was administered to patients every 2 weeks at 0.01 to 10 mg/kg. Notes on the study in general: CD4+ T cells averaged fewer expanded clones than CD8+ T cells.

Trimming stripped 5 bases from V and 7 bases from J, with 13 bases between. The germline V gene has CDR1 SGHRS and CDR2 YFSETQ. This CDR3 spans 13 amino acids. Comment on this clone: Its antigen is currently unknown.

This table comes from immunoSEQ multiplex PCR, and its TCRdb copy is limited to in-frame clones, with some not included. The sample lists about 48,000 clones, about four fifths seen once, with less than 2% in the top ten. The clonotype was recovered from an adult with an advanced solid tumor such as melanoma, head and neck, liver or kidney cancer. The sample consisted of CD4+ or CD8+ T cells sorted from blood, taken in a trial of the OX40 agonist ivuxolimab. The chain carries TRBV5-1 and TRBJ1-5; TRBD1 is a possible D gene (5 bases). The CDR3 loop is CASSDGGGQPQHF. The CDR3 bases are TGCGCCAGCAGTGATGGGGGAGGCCAGCCCCAGCATTTT.